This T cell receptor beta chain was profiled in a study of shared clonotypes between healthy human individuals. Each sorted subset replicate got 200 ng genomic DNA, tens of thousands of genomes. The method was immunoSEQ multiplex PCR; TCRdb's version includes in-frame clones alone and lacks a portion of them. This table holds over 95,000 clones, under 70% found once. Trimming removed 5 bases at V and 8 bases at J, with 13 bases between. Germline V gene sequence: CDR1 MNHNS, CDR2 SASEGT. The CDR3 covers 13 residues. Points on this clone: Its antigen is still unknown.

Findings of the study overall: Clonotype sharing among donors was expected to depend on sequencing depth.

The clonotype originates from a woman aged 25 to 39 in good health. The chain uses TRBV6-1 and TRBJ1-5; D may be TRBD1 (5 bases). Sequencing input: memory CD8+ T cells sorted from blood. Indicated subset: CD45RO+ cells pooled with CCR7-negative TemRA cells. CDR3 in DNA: TGTGCCAGCAGTTCGGGGGAGGTGGAGCCCCAGCATTTT. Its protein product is CASSSGEVEPQHF.